Following are 9 T cell receptor beta chains from one sample sequenced in a study of blood T cell repertoires in COVID-19. The repertoire was sequenced with immunoSEQ multiplex PCR; TCRdb's copy has only in-frame clones and lacks some. Of fewer than 450,000 clones listed, over 75% are singletons. The sample consisted of PBMCs or T cells enriched from blood (not recorded which). These receptors were obtained from a woman in her 40s with acute COVID-19.

The J gene is TRBJ1-2, the V gene TRBV5-4, with D perhaps matching TRBD1 (5 bases). Between the trimmed V and J ends, which lost 5 bases and 7 bases, there was a span of 21 bases. The CDR3 has 15 amino acids. CDR1 is SGHNT and CDR2 is YYREEE in the germline V gene (reference sequence). CDR3 sequence (DNA): TGTGCCAGCAGACCTCAGGGAACGGGGGGAGGTGGCTACACCTTC. Amino acids: CASRPQGTGGGGYTF.

V usage is TRBV9 and J usage is TRBJ2-1; 8 bases align to TRBD2. Unmatched junction bases numbered 26, after V lost 4 bases and J lost 5 bases. This CDR3 has 21 residues. Germline CDR1 is SGDLS and CDR2 is YYNGEE. CDR3 protein: CASSSPAVGLVTSRGDNEQFF. CDR3 coding DNA: TGTGCCAGCAGCTCCCCCGCTGTGGGACTAGTTACGTCTCGGGGGGACAATGAGCAGTTCTTC. The full variable domain, rest sourced from reference TRBV9 and TRBJ2-1, is DSGVTQTPKHLITATGQRVTLRCSPRSGDLSVYWYQQSLDQGLQFLIQYYNGEERAKGNILERFSAQQFPDLHSELNLSSLELGDSALYFCASSSPAVGLVTSRGDNEQFFGPGTRLTVL.

The chain has TRBV5-1 and TRBJ2-5; D is unresolved. The CDR3 spans 12 residues. V shed 4 bases and J shed 4 bases, with 8 bases lying between them. Germline CDR1 SGHRS, CDR2 YFSETQ. The CDR3 loop reads CASSRVGETQYF. DNA of the CDR3: TGCGCCAGCAGCCGGGTGGGAGAGACCCAGTACTTC.

J is TRBJ1-2 and V is TRBV9; 7 bases map to TRBD1. Germline loops: CDR1 SGDLS, CDR2 YYNGEE. The CDR3 loop spans 15 amino acids. V lost 0 bases and J lost 7; bases outside the gene matches: 9. This chain's CDR3 is CASSVGNDRVPGYTF. DNA of the CDR3: TGTGCCAGCAGCGTAGGCAACGACAGGGTCCCTGGCTACACCTTC.

J is TRBJ2-7 and V is TRBV10-3, with a weak D call TRBD1 (5 bases). V lost 3 bases, J lost 0 bases, and 12 bases lay in between. The CDR3 contains 15 residues. Germline V gene lookup returns CDR1 ENHRY and CDR2 SYGVKD. CDR3 sequence (DNA): TGTGCCATCAGTGAAGCAAGGACATACTCCTACGAGCAGTACTTC. It codes for CAISEARTYSYEQYF.

This clone appeared once. The chain employs TRBV19 and TRBJ2-5; possibly TRBD1 for D (6 bases). The germline gives CDR1 LNHDA, CDR2 SQIVND (reference sequence). Trimming took off 4 bases at V and 1 base at J, with 13 bases between the two ends. The CDR3 runs 15 residues. CDR3 DNA sequence: TGTGCCAGTAGTACCCTCTTACAGGGCCAAGAGACCCAGTACTTC. As protein: CASSTLLQGQETQYF.

The rearrangement links TRBV20-1 to TRBJ2-1; TRBD1 might be the D (6 bases). V gave up 3 bases and J gave up 0 bases, with 15 bases separating them. CDR1 is DFQATT and CDR2 is SNEGSKA in the germline V gene (reference sequence). The CDR3 extends over 16 amino acids. CDR3 DNA: TGCAGTGCTAGTGATCCCAGGGGCCGCTCCTACAATGAGCAGTTCTTC. Amino acids: CSASDPRGRSYNEQFF.

This chain links TRBV7-9 with TRBJ2-1; D is ambiguous. This CDR3 is built from 19 residues. Trimming pared 1 base from V and 0 bases from J, leaving 19 bases between. In germline, CDR1 is SEHNR, CDR2 FQNEAQ (reference sequence). CDR3 DNA: TGTGCCAGCAGCTTAGAGGTCGGTACACACCAGGTCTCCTACAATGAGCAGTTCTTC. Translation: CASSLEVGTHQVSYNEQFF.

The chain has TRBV13 and TRBJ1-1; 7 bases are shared with TRBD1. CDR3 size: 12 residues. V was pared by 6 bases and J by 8 bases, with 6 bases of the junction left unmatched. CDR1 is PRHDT, CDR2 FYEKMQ, per germline (reference sequence). CDR3 protein: CASSSDRHEAFF. DNA of the CDR3: TGTGCCAGCAGTTCGGACAGGCACGAAGCTTTCTTT. Complete variable domain (other parts from reference TRBV13 and TRBJ1-1): AAGVIQSPRHLIKEKRETATLKCYPIPRHDTVYWYQQGPGQDPQFLISFYEKMQSDKGSIPDRFSAQQFSDYHSELNMSSLELGDSALYFCASSSDRHEAFFGQGTRLTVV.